This TCR beta chain appears in the sequencing data of a study of chemoradiotherapy in HPV16-positive cancers. This CDR3 is 13 amino acids long. Trimming stripped 2 bases from V and 4 bases from J, with 8 bases between. The V gene's germline CDR1 is MNHNS and CDR2 SASEGT. Using immunoSEQ multiplex PCR, the repertoire was profiled, and TCRdb retains in-frame clones only, with some absent. The repertoire consists of 15,000 or so clones, with roughly 93% occurring once and the leading ten covering roughly 2.5%. This sequence was found in a human donor with HPV-associated anogenital cancer. The rearrangement joins TRBV6-1 to TRBJ1-2; D is ambiguous. Sample: blood, taken from a patient who underwent chemoradiotherapy. The CDR3: CASSELGLYGYTF. CDR3 nucleotides: TGTGCCAGCAGTGAATTAGGACTCTATGGCTACACCTTC.